Below, 13 T cell receptor beta chains from the same sample are listed, as sequenced in a study of blood T cell repertoires in COVID-19. The repertoire was sequenced with immunoSEQ multiplex PCR; TCRdb's copy has only in-frame clones and lacks some. The table has fewer than 200,000 clones, 74% seen once. The sample was peripheral blood. Receptor source: a woman of 80 years or more with acute or convalescent COVID-19.

The V and J genes are TRBV6-5 and TRBJ2-4, with TRBD1 matching 9 bases. V lost 2 bases to trimming and J lost 8 bases; unmatched junction nucleotides: 7. This CDR3 contains 15 residues. Germline V gene data show CDR1 as MNHEY and CDR2 as SVGAGI. CDR3 coding DNA: TGTGCCAGCAGTTACCGGGACAGGGATCGGGACATTCAGTACTTC. Protein product: CASSYRDRDRDIQYF.

Regarding this clone: Distinct nucleotide sequences in the sample also encode this CDR3. The chain employs TRBV12-3 or TRBV12-4 and TRBJ1-1; D not resolved. With 5 bases removed from V and 3 bases from J, the gap between germline ends came to 7 bases. CDR3 length: 12 residues. Here the CDR3 reads CASSLTYTEAFF. In DNA, the CDR3 is TGTGCCAGCAGTCTGACTTACACTGAAGCTTTCTTT.

The chain is built from TRBV10-3 and TRBJ2-3; the match to TRBD1 covers 8 bases. The V and J ends lost 4 bases and 6 bases, in that order; junction bases with no gene match: 12. The germline V gene has CDR1 ENHRY and CDR2 SYGVKD. The CDR3 is made up of 16 amino acids. CDR3 protein: CAISVGQGIHADTQYF. For the CDR3, the DNA is TGTGCCATCAGTGTTGGACAGGGAATTCACGCGGATACGCAGTATTTT.

This clone was seen repeatedly, ten times or more. The V gene is TRBV28, the J gene TRBJ2-2; D may be TRBD2 (6 bases). The CDR3 length is 15 residues. Germline lookup yields CDR1 MDHEN and CDR2 SYDVKM. V lost 5 bases and J 12 bases, leaving 22 bases between the germline ends. The CDR3 is CASSTPSSSGVQLFF. The CDR3 region has the DNA TGTGCCAGCAGTACTCCGTCTAGCTCGGGGGTGCAGCTGTTTTTT.

This clone was observed a handful of times. The chain combines TRBV18 with TRBJ1-1; 8 positions agree with TRBD1. Germline V CDR1 and CDR2: KGHSH, LQKENI. The V gene end was trimmed by 2 bases and the J gene end by 3 bases; junction bases not matched to a gene: 2. The CDR3 is 14 residues long. The CDR3: CASSPTGGDTEAFF. The CDR3 nucleotides read TGTGCCAGCTCACCAACAGGGGGGGACACTGAAGCTTTCTTT. Supplemented by reference TRBV18 and TRBJ1-1, the full variable domain reads NAGVMQNPRHLVRRRGQEARLRCSPMKGHSHVYWYRQLPEEGLKFMVYLQKENIIDESGMPKERFSAEFPKEGPSILRIQQVVRGDSAAYFCASSPTGGDTEAFFGQGTRLTVV.

This chain joins TRBV6-5 and TRBJ1-4, with 7 bases lining up with TRBD1. Trimming cost V 8 bases and J 8 bases; bases outside gene matches: 8. This CDR3 spans 13 amino acids. Germline V lookup: CDR1 MNHEY, CDR2 SVGAGI. The CDR3 protein is CASGPGQPEKLFF. The CDR3 DNA reads as TGTGCCAGCGGTCCGGGACAGCCAGAAAAACTGTTTTTT.

There are a few counts of this clone. This chain joins TRBV28 and TRBJ2-1; 7 positions agree with TRBD2. CDR3 length equals 15 residues. The V gene's germline CDR1 is MDHEN and CDR2 SYDVKM. V was pared by 5 bases and J by 6 bases, with 10 bases of the junction left unmatched. The CDR3 loop is CASSNSGTLSNEQFF. CDR3 in DNA: TGTGCCAGCAGTAACAGCGGGACCCTCTCCAATGAGCAGTTCTTC.

The rearrangement links TRBV6-5 to TRBJ1-5; the D is unclear. Germline lookup yields CDR1 MNHEY and CDR2 SVGAGI. The CDR3 extends over 14 amino acids. V shed 9 bases and J shed 1 base, with 13 bases lying between them. For the CDR3, the DNA is TGTGCCAGTTGCCCCTCGGGGAGCAATCAGCCCCAGCATTTT. Protein product: CASCPSGSNQPQHF.

This chain links TRBV11-2 with TRBJ2-3, with D maybe TRBD1 (5 bases). The CDR3 is made up of 13 amino acids. Germline V lookup: CDR1 SGHAT, CDR2 FQNNGV. Trimming took 3 bases from V and 9 from J, leaving 13 bases between them. CDR3 in amino acids: CASSFDSAATQYF. CDR3 nucleotide sequence: TGTGCCAGCAGCTTTGACAGTGCAGCAACGCAGTATTTT.

The chain recombines TRBV7-8 with TRBJ2-7; tentative D call: TRBD1 (6 bases). V lost 5 bases and J lost 4, with 9 bases in between. The germline V gene encodes CDR1 SGHVS and CDR2 FQNEAQ. The CDR3 consists of 12 residues. This CDR3 is CASSRQEYEQYF. The CDR3 region has the DNA TGTGCCAGCAGCCGACAGGAATACGAGCAGTACTTC.

The gene calls are TRBV28 and TRBJ1-5, with no clear D. V was cut by 1 base and J by 3 bases, with 7 bases left in between. Per germline, CDR1 MDHEN and CDR2 SYDVKM. This CDR3 spans 14 amino acids. The CDR3 bases are TGTGCCAGCAGTTTATTACAGATCAATCAGCCCCAGCATTTT. Its protein is CASSLLQINQPQHF.

The chain is built from TRBV4-3 and TRBJ2-1, with TRBD2 as a possible D gene (6 bases). The CDR3 has 13 amino acids. The V gene's germline CDR1 is LGHNA and CDR2 YSLEER. The ends were cut back, 1 base at V and 9 bases at J, with 10 bases in the middle. CDR3 nucleotides: TGCGCCAGCAGCCAAGCTACCGGGAGTGAGCAGTTCTTC. Protein product: CASSQATGSEQFF.

The chain links TRBV3-1 (or the pseudogene TRBV3-2) to TRBJ2-6, with D possibly TRBD1 on 6 matching bases. V lost 0 bases and J 2 bases, leaving 23 bases between the germline ends. There are 21 residues in the CDR3. Germline loops: CDR1 LGHDT, CDR2 YNNKEL (reference sequence). The CDR3 here is CASSQDSIGGTIQAGANVLTF. In DNA form, the CDR3 reads TGTGCCAGCAGCCAAGACAGCATAGGTGGGACAATCCAGGCTGGGGCCAACGTCCTGACTTTC.